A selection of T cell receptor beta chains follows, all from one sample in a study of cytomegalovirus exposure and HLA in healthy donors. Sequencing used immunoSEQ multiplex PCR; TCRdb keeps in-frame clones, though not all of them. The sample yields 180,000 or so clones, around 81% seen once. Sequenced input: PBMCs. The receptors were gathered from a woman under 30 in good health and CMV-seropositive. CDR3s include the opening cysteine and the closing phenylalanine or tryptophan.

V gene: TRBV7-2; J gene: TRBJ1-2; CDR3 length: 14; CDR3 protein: CASSLGPRDRGYTF
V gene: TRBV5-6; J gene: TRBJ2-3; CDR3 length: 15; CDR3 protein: CASSVLMRGPDTQYF
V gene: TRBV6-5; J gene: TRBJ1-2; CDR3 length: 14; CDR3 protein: CASSYSGLNYGYTF
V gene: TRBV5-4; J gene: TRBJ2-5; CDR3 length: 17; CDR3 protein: CASGGTSGGALGETQYF
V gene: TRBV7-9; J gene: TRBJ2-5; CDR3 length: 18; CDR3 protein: CSSSLPRLGQGNLETQYF
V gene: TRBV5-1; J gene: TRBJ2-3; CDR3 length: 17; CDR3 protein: CASSLAPTSGGRDTQYF
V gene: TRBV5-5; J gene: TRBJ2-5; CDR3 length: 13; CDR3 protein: CASSLRGQETQYF
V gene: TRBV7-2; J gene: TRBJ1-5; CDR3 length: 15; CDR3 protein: CASSSSGARNQPQHF
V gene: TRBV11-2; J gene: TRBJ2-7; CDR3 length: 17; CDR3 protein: CASSLRFSGTPDYEQYF
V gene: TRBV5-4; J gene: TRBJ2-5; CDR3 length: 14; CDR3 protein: CASSLRGLEETQYF
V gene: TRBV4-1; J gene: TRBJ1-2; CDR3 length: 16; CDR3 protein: CASSQEGQGNNYGYTF
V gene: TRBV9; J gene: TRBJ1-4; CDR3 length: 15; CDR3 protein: CASSIRTGGGEKLFF
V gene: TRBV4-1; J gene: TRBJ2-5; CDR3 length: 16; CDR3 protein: CASSFQPGQGTETQYF
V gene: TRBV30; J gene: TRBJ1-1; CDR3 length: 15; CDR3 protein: CAWSRMGLSNTEAFF
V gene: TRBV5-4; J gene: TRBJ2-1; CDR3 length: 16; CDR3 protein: CASSLAAGASYNEQFF
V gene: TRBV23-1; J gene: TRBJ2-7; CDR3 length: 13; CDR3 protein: CASSLYGPYEQYF
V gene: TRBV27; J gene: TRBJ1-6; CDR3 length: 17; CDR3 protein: CASSRDFLSSYNSPLHF
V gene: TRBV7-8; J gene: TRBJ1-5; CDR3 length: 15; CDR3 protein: CASSFDGSSNQPQHF
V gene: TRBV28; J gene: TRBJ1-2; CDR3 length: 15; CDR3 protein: CASSFADRVNYGYTF
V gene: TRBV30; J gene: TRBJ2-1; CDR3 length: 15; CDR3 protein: CAWSVQGGGAIGQFF
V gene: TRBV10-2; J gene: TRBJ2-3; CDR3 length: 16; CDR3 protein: CASRMGLAGGADTQYF
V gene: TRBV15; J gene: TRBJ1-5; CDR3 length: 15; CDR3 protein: CATSRVQHSNQPQHF
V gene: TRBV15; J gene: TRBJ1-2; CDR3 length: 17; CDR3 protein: CATSRDKPQGAYRGYTF
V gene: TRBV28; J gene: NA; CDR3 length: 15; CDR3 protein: CASSFSRRRVYEQYF
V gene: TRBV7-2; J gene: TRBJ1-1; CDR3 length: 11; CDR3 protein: CASSPYTEAFF
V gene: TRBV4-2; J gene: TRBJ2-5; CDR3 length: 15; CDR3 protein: CASSQDWADQETQYF
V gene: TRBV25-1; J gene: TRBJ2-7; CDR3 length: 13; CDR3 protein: CASMRTTTYEQYF
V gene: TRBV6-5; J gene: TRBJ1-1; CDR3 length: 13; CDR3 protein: CASSIELNTEAFF
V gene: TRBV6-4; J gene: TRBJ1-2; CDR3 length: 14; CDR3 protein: CASSGGWPNYGYTF
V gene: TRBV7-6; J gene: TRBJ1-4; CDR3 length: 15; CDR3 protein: CASSLGQGGGEKLFF
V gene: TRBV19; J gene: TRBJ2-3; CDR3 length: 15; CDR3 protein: CASSIEGGATDTQYF
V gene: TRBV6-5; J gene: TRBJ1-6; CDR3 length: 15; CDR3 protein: CASILGQSYNSPLHF
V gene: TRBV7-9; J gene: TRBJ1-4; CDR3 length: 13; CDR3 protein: CASSQAGAEKLFF
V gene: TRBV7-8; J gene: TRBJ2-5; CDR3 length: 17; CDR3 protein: CASSSLAPAGPEETQYF
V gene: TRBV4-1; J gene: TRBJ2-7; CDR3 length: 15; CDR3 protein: CASSPLLLGAYEQYF
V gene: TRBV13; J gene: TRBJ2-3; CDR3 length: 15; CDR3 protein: CASSTSGGAPDTQYF
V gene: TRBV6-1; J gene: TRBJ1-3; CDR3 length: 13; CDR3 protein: CAVTPQNGNTIYF
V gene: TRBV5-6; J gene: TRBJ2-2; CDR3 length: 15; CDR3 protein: CASSRQGINTGELFF
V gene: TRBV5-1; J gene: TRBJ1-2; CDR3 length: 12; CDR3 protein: CASSWENYGYTF
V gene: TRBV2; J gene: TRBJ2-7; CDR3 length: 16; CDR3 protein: CASSGRVAGTPYEQYF
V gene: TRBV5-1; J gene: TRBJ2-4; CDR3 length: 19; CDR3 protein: CASSSRLPGERLAKNIQYF
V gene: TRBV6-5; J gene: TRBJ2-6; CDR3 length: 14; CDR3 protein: CASRDRTGANVLTF
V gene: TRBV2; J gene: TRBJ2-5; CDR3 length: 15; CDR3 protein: CASSSRTGGQETQYF
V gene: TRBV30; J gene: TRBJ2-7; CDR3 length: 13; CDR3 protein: CAWSGDSQYEQYF
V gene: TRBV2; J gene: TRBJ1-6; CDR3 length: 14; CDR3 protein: CASRESSYNSPLHF
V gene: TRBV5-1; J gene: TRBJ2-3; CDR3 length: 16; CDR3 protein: CASKYSGGASTDTQYF
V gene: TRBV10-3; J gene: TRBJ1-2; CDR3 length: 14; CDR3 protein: CAISDPAASWGYTF
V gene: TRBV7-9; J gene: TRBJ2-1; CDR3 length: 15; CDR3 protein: CASGEGRGLNNEQFF
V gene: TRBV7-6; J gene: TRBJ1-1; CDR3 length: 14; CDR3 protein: CASSLKQGGTEAFF
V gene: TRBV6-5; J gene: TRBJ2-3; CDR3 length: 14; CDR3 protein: CAARSTTESDTQYF
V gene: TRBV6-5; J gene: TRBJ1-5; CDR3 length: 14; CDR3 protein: CASSRGQGVQPQHF
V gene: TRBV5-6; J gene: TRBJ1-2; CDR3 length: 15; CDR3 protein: CASSLGTGLNYGYTF